This T cell receptor (beta chain) was found in a study of shared clonotypes between healthy human individuals. Study results and limitations: Non-shared clonotypes showed lower generation probabilities than clonotypes common to all four donors.

V lost 5 bases, J lost 8 bases, and 24 bases lay in between. The CDR3 has 17 residues. Germline V CDR1 and CDR2: KGHSH, LQKENI. In regard to this clone: Its matching antigen is unknown.

Naive CD8 cells lacked CD45RO, underwent positive selection for CCR7 and left out terminally differentiated effector memory CD45RA+ cells. Here immunoSEQ multiplex PCR was the method, and the copy in TCRdb shows in-frame clones only, minus some. The sample contains some 2.1 million clones, 93% of which appear only once. The V call is TRBV18, the J call TRBJ2-2; the D gene is possibly TRBD1 (6 bases). Sequencing was carried out using naive CD8+ T cells from PBMCs. This sequence originates from a man aged 18 to 29 in good health. Some clones in this sample may be carry-over from other donors' samples. Here the CDR3 reads CASSIQGLPTDFGELFF. The CDR3 nucleotides read TGTGCCAGCTCAATTCAGGGGCTGCCGACGGATTTTGGGGAGCTGTTTTTT.